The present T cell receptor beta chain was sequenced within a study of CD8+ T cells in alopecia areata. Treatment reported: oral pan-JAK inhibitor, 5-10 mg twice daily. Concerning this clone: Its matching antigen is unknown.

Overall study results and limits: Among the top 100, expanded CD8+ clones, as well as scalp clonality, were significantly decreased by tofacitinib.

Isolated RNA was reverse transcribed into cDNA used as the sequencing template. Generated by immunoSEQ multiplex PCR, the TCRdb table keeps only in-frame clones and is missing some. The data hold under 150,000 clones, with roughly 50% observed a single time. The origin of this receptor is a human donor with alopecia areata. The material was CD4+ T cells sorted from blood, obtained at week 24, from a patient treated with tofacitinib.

The CDR3 region is CASSRAQGRGNEQFF. DNA for the CDR3: TGTGCCAGCAGCCGGGCGCAGGGGAGGGGCAATGAGCAGTTCTTC. The chain recombines TRBV11-2 with TRBJ2-1; possibly TRBD2 for D (7 bases). The CDR3 loop spans 15 amino acids. V shed 5 bases and J shed 6 bases, with 17 bases lying between them. CDR1 is SGHAT, CDR2 FQNNGV, per germline.